A single TCR beta chain is shown here with its context. What it binds is unknown. Assay: immunoSEQ multiplex PCR; the TCRdb copy retains only in-frame clones and omits some. The table includes some 22,000 clones, 79% detected once. The sample originates from a study of a mutant IDH1 vaccine in newly diagnosed glioma. Study summary: Initiation of the vaccine course occurred 4-6 weeks after radiotherapy alone, or alongside temozolomide cycles.

Time point defined: week 11, during vaccination. It was 300 ug of mutant IDH1 20-mer peptide that made up each vaccine dose, given with topical imiquimod. Study observations and caveats: Variations in leading peripheral T cell clonotypes appeared to have no connection with pseudoprogression.

The CDR3 is 11 residues long. Germline CDR1 and CDR2: SNHLY and FYNNEI. This clonotype originated in a man in his forties or fifties with glioma. This chain links TRBV2 with TRBJ2-5; D gene unclear. The J call could be wrong; TRBJ2-7 is a better fit for the DNA end. The sequencing used PBMCs, collected from a glioma patient whose treatment included an IDH1 peptide vaccine. For the CDR3, the DNA is TGTGCCAGCACCAATTCCTACGAGCAGTACTTC. Translation: CASTNSYEQYF.